A single sample gave rise to the 27 T cell receptor beta chains below, sequenced in a study of blood T cell repertoires in COVID-19. TCRdb's copy holds only in-frame clones and misses some; the assay was immunoSEQ multiplex PCR. The profile shows about 120,000 clones, approximately 80% of them singletons. The sequenced sample was peripheral blood. These receptors were obtained from a human donor in a cohort sampled during active COVID-19.

The rearrangement uses TRBV2 and TRBJ1-1, with D hard to call. Trimming pared 6 bases from V and 4 bases from J, leaving 18 bases between. This CDR3 has 15 residues. Germline CDR1 and CDR2: SNHLY and FYNNEI. The CDR3 is CASRTGNKRSTEAFF. The CDR3 nucleotides read TGTGCCAGCAGGACTGGGAACAAGCGGAGCACTGAAGCTTTCTTT.

This clone occurred once. The J gene is TRBJ1-5, the V gene TRBV5-6, with a tentative D call TRBD1 (6 bases). The germline V and J ends were trimmed by 3 bases and 2 bases, with 15 bases remaining between them. This CDR3 is built from 16 residues. Germline lookup yields CDR1 SGHDT and CDR2 YYEEEE. The CDR3 nucleotides read TGTGCCAGCAGCTGGGGGCTCGACCGGGGCAATCAGCCCCAGCATTTT. It yields the protein CASSWGLDRGNQPQHF.

V usage is TRBV6-2 or TRBV6-3 and J usage is TRBJ2-7; D might be TRBD2 (7 bases). The CDR3 is made up of 17 amino acids. Per germline, CDR1 MNHEY and CDR2 SVGEGT. V shed 2 bases and J shed 4 bases, with 21 bases lying between them. CDR3: CASSYHAGGGPKYEQYF. CDR3 in DNA: TGTGCCAGCAGTTACCACGCTGGGGGGGGGCCAAAGTACGAGCAGTACTTC.

The gene calls are TRBV7-9 and TRBJ2-1; 7 bases are a match to TRBD1. Germline CDR1 reads SEHNR; CDR2 reads FQNEAQ (reference sequence). CDR3 length: 16 residues. V trimming: 4 bases; J trimming: 5 bases; junction bases outside the gene matches: 11. The CDR3 DNA sequence: TGTGCCAGCAGCTCCCAATACATCAGGGGGAACAATGAGCAGTTCTTC. This encodes CASSSQYIRGNNEQFF.

The rearrangement links TRBV10-3 to TRBJ1-2; D is unresolved. This CDR3 has 14 residues. Germline assignment: CDR1 ENHRY and CDR2 SYGVKD. V dropped 3 bases and J dropped 8 bases, with 16 bases sitting between them. The DNA for the CDR3 is TGTGCCATCAGTGACACCCGGTCCGGGGAGGGCTACACCTTC. Translating gives CAISDTRSGEGYTF.

The CDR3 spells CASSVGVSAALSYNEQFF. The CDR3 nucleotides read TGTGCCAGCAGCGTAGGCGTATCGGCGGCCCTCTCCTACAATGAGCAGTTCTTC. This sequence joins TRBV9 and TRBJ2-1; D unresolved. V was shortened by 0 bases and J by 0 bases, with 16 bases between the two germline ends. The germline V gene encodes CDR1 SGDLS and CDR2 YYNGEE. This CDR3 is built from 18 residues.

The table lists this clone with a count of one. This rearrangement joins TRBV6-2 or TRBV6-3 to TRBJ2-5; D is perhaps TRBD2 (6 bases). Germline CDR1 MNHEY, CDR2 SVGEGT. Trimming cost V 2 bases and J 5 bases, with 15 bases left between them. This CDR3 is 15 amino acids long. The DNA for the CDR3 is TGTGCCAGCAGTTACGGGTGGAGGGGTGACGAGACCCAGTACTTC. Amino acids: CASSYGWRGDETQYF.

The chain employs TRBV6-1 and TRBJ1-4, with 9 bases matching TRBD1. V dropped 8 bases and J dropped 7; count of bases not matched to a gene: 14. Germline CDR1 and CDR2: MNHNS and SASEGT. The CDR3 sequence is 16 residues long. The CDR3 is CASREARDRAGEKLFF. DNA for the CDR3: TGTGCCAGCCGGGAAGCAAGGGACAGGGCGGGTGAAAAACTGTTTTTT.

This chain joins TRBV20-1 and TRBJ1-1; D ambiguous. Trimming shortened V by 3 bases and J by 5 bases, and 13 bases separated the two germline ends. This CDR3 spans 13 amino acids. Germline V gene lookup returns CDR1 DFQATT and CDR2 SNEGSKA (reference sequence). Here the CDR3 reads CSASRPGITEAFF. The CDR3 nucleotides read TGCAGTGCTAGTAGGCCGGGAATAACTGAAGCTTTCTTT.

This chain connects TRBV3-1 (or the pseudogene TRBV3-2) to TRBJ2-7; a weak D match, TRBD1 (6 bases). The CDR3 totals 16 residues. V was trimmed by 0 bases and J by 6 bases, leaving 18 bases between them. The germline gives CDR1 LGHDT, CDR2 YNNKEL (reference sequence). CDR3 nucleotides: TGTGCCAGCAGCCAAGATTCCCAGGGGATTCAAGGCGAGCAGTACTTC. This translates into CASSQDSQGIQGEQYF.

This sequence joins TRBV27 and TRBJ2-7; maybe TRBD1 (5 bases). Per germline, CDR1 MNHEY and CDR2 SMNVEV (reference sequence). V was shortened by 8 bases and J by 7 bases, with 27 bases between the two germline ends. The CDR3 runs to 16 residues. The CDR3 protein is CASEAQGEARVGEQYF. CDR3 coding DNA: TGTGCCAGCGAAGCTCAGGGCGAGGCCAGGGTGGGGGAGCAGTACTTC.

This sequence joins TRBV29-1 and TRBJ2-2, with 8 bases lining up with TRBD2. This CDR3 is 15 amino acids long. J gave up 3 bases and V 7 bases, and 10 bases lay outside the gene matches. Germline-derived CDR1 and CDR2 are SQVTM and ANQGSEA. CDR3 nucleotide sequence: TGCAGCGCCCCGGGGGGGGGTTTCGACACCGGGGAGCTGTTTTTT. Translating gives CSAPGGGFDTGELFF.

The chain carries TRBV5-1 and TRBJ2-7; a weak D match, TRBD1 (6 bases). Trimming stripped 2 bases from V and 1 base from J, with 10 bases between. This CDR3 has 14 amino acids. The germline V gene has CDR1 SGHRS and CDR2 YFSETQ. CDR3 amino acids: CASSLQGPSYEQYF. CDR3 in DNA: TGCGCCAGCAGCTTACAGGGCCCGTCCTACGAGCAGTACTTC. Filled out from reference TRBV5-1 and TRBJ2-7, the complete variable domain reads KAGVTQTPRYLIKTRGQQVTLSCSPISGHRSVSWYQQTPGQGLQFLFEYFSETQRNKGNFPGRFSGRQFSNSRSEMNVSTLELGDSALYLCASSLQGPSYEQYFGPGTRLTVT.

The chain carries TRBV5-1 and TRBJ2-3, with 8 bases lining up with TRBD1. V shed 4 bases and J 2 bases; nucleotides not matched to a gene: 3. The CDR3 is made up of 14 amino acids. In germline, CDR1 is SGHRS, CDR2 YFSETQ. CDR3 in amino acids: CASSRTGYTDTQYF. The CDR3 region has the DNA TGCGCCAGCAGCAGGACAGGGTACACAGATACGCAGTATTTT.

The gene calls are TRBV27 and TRBJ2-1, with D possibly being TRBD1 (5 bases). V was cut by 6 bases and J by 4 bases, with 19 bases left in between. CDR3 length: 16 residues. The V gene's germline CDR1 is MNHEY and CDR2 SMNVEV (reference sequence). The DNA for the CDR3 is TGTGCCAGCAGCCCGACGGGCAGGGTCGCGTACAATGAGCAGTTCTTC. It specifies CASSPTGRVAYNEQFF.

V usage is TRBV20-1 and J usage is TRBJ2-5, with 11 bases that match TRBD2. The ends lost 3 bases at V and 1 base at J; junction bases unmatched: 4. There are 15 residues in the CDR3. Germline values: CDR1 DFQATT, CDR2 SNEGSKA (reference sequence). CDR3 in DNA: TGCAGTGCTAGTAGCGGGGGGGCCCCCCAAGAGACCCAGTACTTC. Translated, it gives CSASSGGAPQETQYF.

The chain recombines TRBV12-3 or TRBV12-4 with TRBJ1-2; the match to TRBD1 covers 8 bases. J was trimmed by 7 bases and V by 3 bases; bases with no gene match: 1. CDR3 size: 12 residues. The CDR3 nucleotides are TGTGCCAGCAGTTTTCAGGGGGCTGGCTACACCTTC. Translated, it gives CASSFQGAGYTF.

Only a few counts were recorded for this clone. The J gene is TRBJ2-2, the V gene TRBV4-1; 9 bases line up with TRBD2. Looked up from germline, CDR1 is MGHRA and CDR2 is YSYEKL. The J segment lost 4 bases and the V segment lost 1 base, leaving 7 bases of the junction unmatched. The CDR3 runs 17 residues. CDR3 region: CASSQAGRGGRTGELFF. In DNA, the CDR3 is TGCGCCAGCAGCCAAGCGGGGCGGGGGGGCCGCACCGGGGAGCTGTTTTTT.

V and J are TRBV27 and TRBJ2-3, with 7 bases matching TRBD2. Unmatched junction bases numbered 13, after V lost 4 bases and J lost 6 bases. The CDR3 extends over 16 amino acids. Germline values: CDR1 MNHEY, CDR2 SMNVEV (reference sequence). CDR3 in amino acids: CASSSEGAGERDTQYF. The CDR3 DNA follows: TGTGCCAGCAGTTCAGAAGGCGCGGGGGAGAGGGATACGCAGTATTTT.

The genes are TRBV7-2 and TRBJ2-7; TRBD2 matches 7 bases. Germline trimming cut 0 bases from V and 0 bases from J; bases unmatched to any gene: 5. The CDR3 extends over 16 amino acids. In germline, CDR1 is SGHTA, CDR2 FQGNSA. The CDR3 is CASSLARGGASYEQYF. The CDR3 DNA is TGTGCCAGCAGCTTAGCGAGGGGAGGGGCCTCCTACGAGCAGTACTTC. The full variable domain, in which reference TRBV7-2 and TRBJ2-7 provide the parts outside the CDR3, is GAGVSQSPSNKVTEKGKDVELRCDPISGHTALYWYRQSLGQGLEFLIYFQGNSAPDKSGLPSDRFSAERTGGSVSTLTIQRTQQEDSAVYLCASSLARGGASYEQYFGPGTRLTVT.

The V and J genes are TRBV6-1 and TRBJ1-4; perhaps TRBD1 as D (5 bases). V lost 3 bases, J lost 7 bases, and 12 bases lay in between. CDR3 length: 14 amino acids. CDR1 is MNHNS and CDR2 is SASEGT in the germline V gene. The CDR3 here is CASSDGQGSEKLFF. Here the CDR3 DNA reads TGTGCCAGCAGTGATGGGCAGGGAAGTGAAAAACTGTTTTTT.

This sequence joins TRBV6-6 and TRBJ1-5, with no clear D. The CDR3 sequence is 14 residues long. Trimming cost V 2 bases and J 9 bases, with 14 bases left between them. CDR1 MNHNY and CDR2 SVGAGI come from the germline V gene (reference sequence). CDR3 sequence (DNA): TGTGCCAGCAGTTACGATCGACGGGATCCGCCCCAGCATTTT. Translation: CASSYDRRDPPQHF.

The V call is TRBV3-1 (or the pseudogene TRBV3-2), the J call TRBJ2-1; 12 positions agree with TRBD2. CDR1 and CDR2 from the germline V gene are LGHDT and YNNKEL (reference sequence). This CDR3 spans 19 amino acids. V trimming: 0 bases; J trimming: 9 bases; junction bases outside the gene matches: 15. CDR3 sequence reads: CASSQDPTSGGPKGGEQFF. DNA of the CDR3: TGTGCCAGCAGCCAAGATCCGACTAGCGGGGGCCCCAAGGGTGGTGAGCAGTTCTTC.

The chain has TRBV11-2 and TRBJ2-4; 8 nucleotides agree with TRBD1. Germline assignment: CDR1 SGHAT and CDR2 FQNNGV. CDR3 size: 15 residues. The junction had 11 bases not matched to a gene; V was cut back by 5 bases and J by 8 bases. CDR3 DNA: TGTGCCAGCAGCCCGGACAGGGACCGGGGCCACATTCAGTACTTC. Amino acids: CASSPDRDRGHIQYF.

DNA for the CDR3: TGTGCCAGCGACAGGGCCTTCGGCCATGGCTACACCTTC. It codes for CASDRAFGHGYTF. The V and J genes are TRBV28 and TRBJ1-2, with 7 bases fitting TRBD1. From germline, CDR1 is MDHEN and CDR2 SYDVKM. The CDR3 is 13 residues long. V was clipped by 8 bases and J by 6 bases; unmatched bases: 9.

The chain employs TRBV5-6 and TRBJ2-1; D is possibly TRBD1 (5 bases). Germline CDR1 reads SGHDT; CDR2 reads YYEEEE. The CDR3 is 15 residues long. The germline V and J ends were trimmed by 4 bases and 10 bases, with 21 bases remaining between them. CDR3 amino acids: CASSQQLGRGREQFF. The CDR3 DNA reads TGTGCCAGCAGCCAGCAGCTTGGAAGGGGCAGAGAGCAGTTCTTC.

The chain employs TRBV28 and TRBJ2-7; D is uncertain. The CDR3 is 16 residues long. Trimming left V 7 bases short and J 2 bases short, with 21 bases between. CDR1 and CDR2 from the germline V gene are MDHEN and SYDVKM. DNA of the CDR3: TGTGCCAGCACCATGACCCGACAATCCTACACCTACGAGCAGTACTTC. Its translation is CASTMTRQSYTYEQYF.